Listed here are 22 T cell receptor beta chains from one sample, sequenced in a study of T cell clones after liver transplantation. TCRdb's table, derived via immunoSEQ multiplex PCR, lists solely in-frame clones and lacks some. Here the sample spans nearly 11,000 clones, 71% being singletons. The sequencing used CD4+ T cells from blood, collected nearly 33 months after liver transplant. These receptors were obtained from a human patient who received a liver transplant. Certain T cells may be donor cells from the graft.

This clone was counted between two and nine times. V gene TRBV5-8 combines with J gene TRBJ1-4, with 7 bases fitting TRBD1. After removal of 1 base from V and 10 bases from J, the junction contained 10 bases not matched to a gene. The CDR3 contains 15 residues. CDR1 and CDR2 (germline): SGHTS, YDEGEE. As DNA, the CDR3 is TGTGCCAGCAGCTTGTCGACAGGGCCGAGCGGAAAACTGTTTTTT. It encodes CASSLSTGPSGKLFF.

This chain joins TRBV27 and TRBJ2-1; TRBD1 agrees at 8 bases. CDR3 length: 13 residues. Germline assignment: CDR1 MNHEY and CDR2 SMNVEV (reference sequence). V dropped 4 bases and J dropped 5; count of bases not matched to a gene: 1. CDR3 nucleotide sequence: TGTGCCAGCAGTTCAGGGGGCAACAATGAGCAGTTCTTC. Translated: CASSSGGNNEQFF.

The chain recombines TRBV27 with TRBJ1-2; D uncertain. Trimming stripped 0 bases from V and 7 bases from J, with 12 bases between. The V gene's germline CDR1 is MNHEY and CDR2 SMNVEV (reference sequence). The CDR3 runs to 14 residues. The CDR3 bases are TGTGCCAGCAGTTTATCGCCTTTGGTTGGTGGCTACACCTTC. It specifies CASSLSPLVGGYTF.

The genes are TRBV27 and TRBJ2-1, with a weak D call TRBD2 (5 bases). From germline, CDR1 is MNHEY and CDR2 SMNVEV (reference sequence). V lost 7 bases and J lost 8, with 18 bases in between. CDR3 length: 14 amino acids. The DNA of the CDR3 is TGTGCCAGCACCACCGCCTTCGGGAACGATGAGCAGTTCTTC. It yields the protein CASTTAFGNDEQFF.

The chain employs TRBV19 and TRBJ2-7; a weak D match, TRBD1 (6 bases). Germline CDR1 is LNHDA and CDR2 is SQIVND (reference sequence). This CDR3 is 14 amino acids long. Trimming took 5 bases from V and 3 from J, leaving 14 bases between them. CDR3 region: CASSWGRSGYEQYF. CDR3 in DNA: TGTGCCAGTAGTTGGGGGCGGTCGGGCTACGAGCAGTACTTC.

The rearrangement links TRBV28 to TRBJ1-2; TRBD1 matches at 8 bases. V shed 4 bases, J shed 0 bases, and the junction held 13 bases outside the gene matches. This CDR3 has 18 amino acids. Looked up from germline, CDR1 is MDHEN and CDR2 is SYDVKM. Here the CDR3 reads CASSSPTGVPSANYGYTF. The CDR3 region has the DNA TGTGCCAGCAGTTCCCCGACAGGGGTCCCCTCAGCTAACTATGGCTACACCTTC.

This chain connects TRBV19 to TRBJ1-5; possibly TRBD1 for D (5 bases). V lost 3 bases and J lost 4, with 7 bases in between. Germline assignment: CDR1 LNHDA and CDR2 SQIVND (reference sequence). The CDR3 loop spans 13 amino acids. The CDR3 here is CASSMGVNQPQHF. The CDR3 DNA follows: TGTGCCAGTAGTATGGGGGTGAATCAGCCCCAGCATTTT.

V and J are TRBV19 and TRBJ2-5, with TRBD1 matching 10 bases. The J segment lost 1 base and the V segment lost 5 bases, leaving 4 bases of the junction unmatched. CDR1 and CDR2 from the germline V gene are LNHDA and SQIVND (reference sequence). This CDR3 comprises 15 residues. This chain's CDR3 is CASSFGTGVQETQYF. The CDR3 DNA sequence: TGTGCCAGTAGTTTCGGGACAGGGGTCCAAGAGACCCAGTACTTC.

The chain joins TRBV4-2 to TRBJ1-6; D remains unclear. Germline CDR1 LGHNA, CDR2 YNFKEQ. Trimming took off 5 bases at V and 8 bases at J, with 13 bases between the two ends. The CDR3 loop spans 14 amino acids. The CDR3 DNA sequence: TGTGCCAGCAGCTTAGGAGGAGGAGATTCACCCCTCCACTTT. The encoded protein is CASSLGGGDSPLHF.

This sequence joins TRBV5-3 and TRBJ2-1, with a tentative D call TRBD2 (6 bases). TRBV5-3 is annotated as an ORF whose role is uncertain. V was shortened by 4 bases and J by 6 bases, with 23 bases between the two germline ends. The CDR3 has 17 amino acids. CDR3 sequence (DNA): TGTGCCAGAAGCGAGACGGGGAGGTATCGGCGGGTCAATGAGCAGTTCTTC. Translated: CARSETGRYRRVNEQFF.

CDR3 in amino acids: CASSQTGDEQFF. For the CDR3, the DNA is TGTGCCAGCAGCCAAACAGGTGATGAGCAGTTCTTC. The chain carries TRBV5-5 and TRBJ2-1; D possibly corresponds to TRBD1 (5 bases). Germline lookup yields CDR1 SGHKS and CDR2 YYEKEE (reference sequence). The CDR3 contains 12 residues. Trimming removed 4 bases from V and 8 bases from J, with 10 bases in between.

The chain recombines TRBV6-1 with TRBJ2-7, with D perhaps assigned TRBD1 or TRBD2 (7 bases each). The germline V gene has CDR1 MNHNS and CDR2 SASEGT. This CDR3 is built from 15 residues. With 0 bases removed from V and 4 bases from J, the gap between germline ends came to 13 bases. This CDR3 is CASSEAPGGGYEQYF. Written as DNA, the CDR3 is TGTGCCAGCAGTGAAGCCCCAGGGGGAGGGTACGAGCAGTACTTC.

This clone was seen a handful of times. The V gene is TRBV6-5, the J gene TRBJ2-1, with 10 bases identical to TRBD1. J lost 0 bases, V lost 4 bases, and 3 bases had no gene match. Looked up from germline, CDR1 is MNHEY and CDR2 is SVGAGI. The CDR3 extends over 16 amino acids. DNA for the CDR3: TGTGCCAGCAGTTGGGGACAGGGGAGCTCCTACAATGAGCAGTTCTTC. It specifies CASSWGQGSSYNEQFF.

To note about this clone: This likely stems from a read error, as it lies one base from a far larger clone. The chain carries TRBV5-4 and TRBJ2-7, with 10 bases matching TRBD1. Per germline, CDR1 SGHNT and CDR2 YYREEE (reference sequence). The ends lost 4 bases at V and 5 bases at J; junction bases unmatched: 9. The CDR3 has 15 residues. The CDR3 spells CASSLEGQGNDEQYF. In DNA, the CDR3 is TGTGCCAGCAGCCTGGAGGGACAGGGGAACGACGAGCAGTACTTC.

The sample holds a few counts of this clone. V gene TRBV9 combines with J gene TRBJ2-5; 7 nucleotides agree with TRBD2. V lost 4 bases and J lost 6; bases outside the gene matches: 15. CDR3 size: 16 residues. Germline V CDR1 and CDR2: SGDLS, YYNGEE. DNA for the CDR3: TGTGCCAGCAGCACGGGGGGAGGAGGGGTTGTAAAGACCCAGTACTTC. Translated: CASSTGGGGVVKTQYF.

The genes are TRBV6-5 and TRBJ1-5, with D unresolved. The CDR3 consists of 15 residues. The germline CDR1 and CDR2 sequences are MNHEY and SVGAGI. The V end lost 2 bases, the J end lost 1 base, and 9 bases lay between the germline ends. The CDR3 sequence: CASSYVDSSNQPQHF. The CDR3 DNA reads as TGTGCCAGCAGTTACGTGGACTCGAGCAATCAGCCCCAGCATTTT.

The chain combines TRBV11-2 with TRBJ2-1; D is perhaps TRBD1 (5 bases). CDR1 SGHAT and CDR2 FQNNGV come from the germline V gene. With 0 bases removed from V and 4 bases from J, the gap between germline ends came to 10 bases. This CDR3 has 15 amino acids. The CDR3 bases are TGTGCCAGCAGCTTAGATTTATCAGGGTACAATGAGCAGTTCTTC. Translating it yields CASSLDLSGYNEQFF.

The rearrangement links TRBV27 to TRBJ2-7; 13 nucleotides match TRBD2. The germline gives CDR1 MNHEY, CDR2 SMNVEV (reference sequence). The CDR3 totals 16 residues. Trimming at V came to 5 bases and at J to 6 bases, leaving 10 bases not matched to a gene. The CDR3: CASSPKITSGRGEQYV. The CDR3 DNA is TGTGCCAGCAGTCCCAAGATTACTAGCGGGAGGGGCGAGCAGTACGTC.

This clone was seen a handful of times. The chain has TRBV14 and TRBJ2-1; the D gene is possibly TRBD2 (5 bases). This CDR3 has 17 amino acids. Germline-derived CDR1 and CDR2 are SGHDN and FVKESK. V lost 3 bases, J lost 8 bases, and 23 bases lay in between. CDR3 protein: CASSQGLGKRSRDEQFF. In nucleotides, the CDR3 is TGTGCCAGCAGCCAGGGCCTCGGGAAGCGGTCTAGGGATGAGCAGTTCTTC.

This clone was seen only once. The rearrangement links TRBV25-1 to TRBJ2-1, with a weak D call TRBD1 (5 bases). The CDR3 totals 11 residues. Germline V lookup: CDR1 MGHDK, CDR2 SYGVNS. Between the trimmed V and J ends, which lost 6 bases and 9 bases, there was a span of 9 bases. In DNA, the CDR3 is TGTGCCAGCAGCCAAGGGGTTGAGCAGTTCTTC. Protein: CASSQGVEQFF.

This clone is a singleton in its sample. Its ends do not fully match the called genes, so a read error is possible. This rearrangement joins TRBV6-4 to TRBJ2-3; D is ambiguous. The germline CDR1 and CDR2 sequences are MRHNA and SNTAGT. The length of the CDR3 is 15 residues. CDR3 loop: CASTIRAAYTYTQYF. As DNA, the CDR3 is TGTGCCAGCACAATCCGGGCGGCCTACACATATACGCAGTATTTT.

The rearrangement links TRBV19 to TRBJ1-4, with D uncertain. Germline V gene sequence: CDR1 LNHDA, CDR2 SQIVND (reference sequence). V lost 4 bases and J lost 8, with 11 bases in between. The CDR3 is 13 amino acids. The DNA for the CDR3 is TGTGCCAGTAGTACTTGGGGTAAAGAAAAACTGTTTTTT. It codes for CASSTWGKEKLFF.